This T cell receptor beta chain was profiled in a study of blood T cell repertoires in COVID-19 (dated by TCRdb to 2020 to 2022). Describing the broader study: Collaborator samples came from the United States, Italy and Spain and covered acute and convalescent phases of COVID-19. The material from the prospective study consisted of cDNA or gDNA derived from T cells, B-cell-depleted T cells, or PBMCs. Deeply sampled blood TCRbeta repertoires from subjects exposed to, actively infected with, or recovered from COVID-19 were included in the dataset. The repertoires were released in a freely available public database intended as a resource for research on the immune response to SARS-CoV-2. Samples were obtained from the ongoing ImmuneRACE study (first 160 participants) and from about 1,300 subjects provided by 6 global collaborators. Sample metadata almost always included a de-identified subject ID, COVID-19 status, age in years and sex. Where available, HLA class I and class II types were taken from metadata supplied by the sample provider and were not determined by assay-based typing. The investigation overall reported the following: Clinical and demographic metadata were provided uncurated, with the amount varying by source and participant.

Collaborating institutions collected whole blood in K2EDTA tubes following their own protocols. For TCRbeta analysis, collaborators shipped samples as frozen whole blood, isolated PBMCs, or DNA extracted from either of those sample types. V sheds 2 bases and J sheds 0 bases, leaving 13 bases between their ends. The CDR1 and CDR2 encoded by the germline V gene (reference sequence) are LNHDA and SQIVND. The CDR3 spans 16 residues, from the cysteine through the phenylalanine. The kept DNA is CDR3 alone, 48 bases in frame from the first base. TCRbeta CDR3 regions were amplified from genomic DNA using the immunoSEQ Assay, a bias-controlled multiplex PCR. The authors' analysis ran thus. Within the assay, amplification of reference gene primers was used to estimate how many nucleated cells each sample contained. To quantify the absolute abundance of each unique TCRbeta CDR3 rearrangement, sequence reads were collapsed and filtered. For each sample, productive Simpson clonality was calculated as the square root of Simpson's diversity index across productive rearrangements. TCRdb took over this immuneACCESS table, retaining in-frame rearrangements with V and J assigned. Such tables are incomplete; in checked studies, under half of the missing clones stem from an unresolved V gene, and the remainder is unexplained. V, J and clone size derive from that table, while D and trimming were established from the DNA sequence. A total of about 200,000 clones appear in this sample, 86% of them only once. Together, the top ten hold 0.75% to 0.95% of the sample.

This clone was found once. The antigen this receptor binds is unknown. The record has no base qualities; no much larger clone is one base away. The specimen was peripheral blood. The clonotype was recovered from a woman in her sixties or seventies with acute or convalescent COVID-19. This chain joins TRBV19 to TRBJ1-1, and perhaps TRBD1 as D gene, on 5 matching bases. The DNA sequence is as follows: TGTGCCAGTAGTATAAGGGCCGACAGAATGAACACTGAAGCTTTCTTT. Translation gives CASSIRADRMNTEAFF.